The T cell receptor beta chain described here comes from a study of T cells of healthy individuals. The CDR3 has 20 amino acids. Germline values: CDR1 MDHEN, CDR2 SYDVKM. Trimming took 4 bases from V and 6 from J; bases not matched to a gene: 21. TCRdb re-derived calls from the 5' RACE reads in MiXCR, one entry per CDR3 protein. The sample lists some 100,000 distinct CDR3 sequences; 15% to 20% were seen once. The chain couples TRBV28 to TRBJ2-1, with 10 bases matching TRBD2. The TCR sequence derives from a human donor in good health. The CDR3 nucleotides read TGTGCCAGCAGTTCACCTCGGCTGTCCGCTAGCGGGAGCCTGGGCAATGAGCAGTTCTTC. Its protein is CASSSPRLSASGSLGNEQFF. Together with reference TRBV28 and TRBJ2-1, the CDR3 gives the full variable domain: DVKVTQSSRYLVKRTGEKVFLECVQDMDHENMFWYRQDPGLGLRLIYFSYDVKMKEKGDIPEGYSVSREKKERFSLILESASTNQTSMYLCASSSPRLSASGSLGNEQFFGPGTRLTVL.